The 5 T cell receptor beta chains in this list originate from one sample, sequenced in a study of T-cell memory formation after mild COVID-19. TCRdb redid the calling of the 5' RACE reads with MiXCR, one entry per CDR3 protein. The sample has more than 350,000 distinct CDR3 sequences, more than 15% seen once. The sample taken for sequencing was PBMCs or a T cell subset sorted from them (not recorded which). The receptor set was obtained from a man between 18 and 29 years old who had mild COVID-19 (a few samples of this study predate the infection). Cell type and time point are not known.

This clonotype was seen more than once but under ten times. V is TRBV4-1 and J is TRBJ1-6, with 7 bases matching TRBD1. After removal of 3 bases from V and 15 bases from J, the junction contained 8 bases not matched to a gene. The CDR3 runs to 13 residues. CDR1 MGHRA and CDR2 YSYEKL come from the germline V gene. The CDR3 sequence is CASSQQQGTVLHF. CDR3 bases: TGCGCCAGCAGCCAGCAACAGGGGACGGTCCTCCACTTT.

This clonotype was observed at least ten times. The V call is TRBV4-3, the J call TRBJ1-6; D remains ambiguous. This CDR3 comprises 13 residues. Germline CDR1 and CDR2: LGHNA and YSLEER. Trimming removed 4 bases from V and 7 bases from J, with 8 bases in between. CDR3 sequence: CASSLKQNSPLHF. DNA for the CDR3: TGCGCCAGCAGCCTTAAACAGAATTCACCCCTCCACTTT.

Points on this clonotype: A much larger clone sits a single nucleotide away, making a read error possible. The V call is TRBV3-1, the J call TRBJ2-5, with 7 bases that match TRBD2. V shed 3 bases, J shed 7 bases, and the junction held 5 bases outside the gene matches. Germline values: CDR1 LGHDT, CDR2 YNNKEL (reference sequence). This CDR3 comprises 13 residues. CDR3 in DNA: TGTGCCAGCAGCCACACCGGGGAGGGGACCCAGTACTTC. It is translated as CASSHTGEGTQYF.

This chain connects TRBV20-1 to TRBJ1-1; the match to TRBD1 covers 7 bases. CDR1 and CDR2 (germline): DFQATT, SNEGSKA (reference sequence). Trimming took 1 base from V and 3 from J; bases not matched to a gene: 8. The CDR3 runs 15 residues. The DNA of the CDR3 is TGCAGTGCTAGAGTTGCAGGGGGTCAGGACACTGAAGCTTTCTTT. This gives the protein CSARVAGGQDTEAFF.

The rearrangement joins TRBV19 to TRBJ2-1; D is tentatively TRBD1 or TRBD2 (5 bases each). The CDR3 spans 15 residues. Germline V gene lookup returns CDR1 LNHDA and CDR2 SQIVND (reference sequence). Deletions cut 3 bases from V and 7 bases from J, with 16 bases between. DNA of the CDR3: TGTGCCAGTAGTATTGGGACCCTCTACACTAATGAGCAGTTCTTC. It is translated as CASSIGTLYTNEQFF.